This T cell receptor (beta chain) was captured by sequencing in a study of cytomegalovirus exposure and HLA in healthy donors. Looking at the study overall: Later analysis reported that the 95 to 150 validation repertoires shared the platform of the roughly 710 first-cohort repertoires. Study-wide findings and caveats: In the 130 or so validation repertoires, a later analysis found that first-cohort TCR clusters tended to co-occur.

The table lists this clone with a count of one. Its antigen is not known. The CDR3 consists of 15 residues. Germline CDR1 SNHLY, CDR2 FYNNEI. V was pared by 4 bases and J by 4 bases, with 14 bases between. Here immunoSEQ multiplex PCR was the method, and the copy in TCRdb shows in-frame clones only, minus some. This table holds under 200,000 clones, 91% found once. Source material: PBMCs. The V and J genes are TRBV2 and TRBJ2-4, with a tentative D call TRBD2 (6 bases). This TCR came from a woman between 18 and 29 years old in good health and CMV-seropositive. CDR3 nucleotide sequence: TGTGCCAGCAGTGTGGAGGGTCTTCCTAAAAACATTCAGTACTTC. Its protein product is CASSVEGLPKNIQYF.